The text below deals with one T cell receptor beta chain. Its antigen has not been determined. No base qualities exist here, and no much larger clone lies one base off it. This entry belongs to a study of blood T cell repertoires in COVID-19 (dated by TCRdb to the early 2020s). About the study as a whole: The collaborator samples originated in the United States, Italy and Spain and spanned the acute and convalescent phases of COVID-19. The prospective study material was composed of cDNA or gDNA derived from T cells, B-cell-depleted T cells, or PBMCs. The samples were drawn from two sources: the first 160 participants of the ongoing ImmuneRACE study, and 1,000 to 1,500 subjects contributed by 6 global collaborators. The dataset comprised deeply sampled blood TCRbeta repertoires from subjects exposed to, actively infected with, or recovered from COVID-19. The repertoires were released in a freely available public database intended as a resource for research on the immune response to SARS-CoV-2. Nearly every sample came with metadata listing a de-identified subject ID, COVID-19 status, age in years and sex. Where available, HLA class I and class II types were obtained from metadata supplied by the sample provider rather than from assay-based typing.

The paper as a whole reports these results and caveats: How much clinical and demographic metadata was included differed by source and by participant, and the metadata was provided uncurated.

The immunoSEQ Assay, a bias-controlled multiplex PCR, was used to amplify TCRbeta CDR3 regions from genomic DNA. The authors' analysis ran thus. Nucleated cell counts per sample were estimated from amplification of reference gene primers within the assay. Sequence reads were collapsed and filtered to measure the absolute abundance of every unique TCRbeta CDR3 rearrangement. For each sample, productive Simpson clonality was calculated as the square root of Simpson's diversity index across productive rearrangements. This is the immuneACCESS table as TCRdb keeps it, with only in-frame sequences that have V and J called. A part of the clones is gone; compared with another copy, unresolved V genes explain less than half, and the rest is unexplained. The D gene and trimming were derived from the DNA, and the V and J assignments and clone size from that table. The sample profile shows 250,000 to 300,000 clones; roughly 90% of them were found once. The ten largest clonotypes hold around 11% of the sample.

At the junction V is shortened by 6 bases and J by 0 bases, with 6 bases in between. The CDR3, from cysteine to phenylalanine, totals 13 residues. CDR3 DNA is the only sequence kept; it has 39 bases, read in frame from the first base. CDR1 LNHNV and CDR2 YYDKDF were looked up in the germline V gene (reference sequence). One collaborating source in Seattle enrolled patients during active infection and followed them longitudinally through the course of disease. Collaborating institutions collected whole blood in K2EDTA tubes following their own protocols. For TCRbeta analysis, collaborator samples were shipped as frozen whole blood, as isolated PBMCs, or as DNA extracted from either sample type.

Input material: peripheral blood. This clonotype originated in a woman aged 25-40 years with COVID-19, enrolled during active disease. The chain uses TRBV15 and TRBJ1-5, with the D gene too uncertain to name. This receptor carries the CDR3 CATRRYSNQPQHF. The bases are TGTGCCACCAGGAGGTATAGCAATCAGCCCCAGCATTTT.